This T cell receptor beta chain was obtained from a study of T cells after yellow fever vaccination (dated by TCRdb to between 2017 and 2020). Broadly, across the study: Libraries from fractions with low cell numbers were prepared with the SMART-Seq v4 Ultra Low Input RNA kit. To track T-cell clones before and after primary and booster YFV17D yellow fever vaccination, bulk TCR alpha and beta repertoires were sequenced longitudinally. Two healthy male donors, one aged 18 to 30 and one aged 30 to 40 years, made up the cohort. Blood was collected at multiple timepoints before and after primary and secondary immunization, and bulk PBMC replicates and cell subsets were isolated.

Broader findings and caveats from the paper: Computational filtering was needed because FACS-sorted repertoires could contain abundant contaminating clonotypes from the bulk population. Compared with the primary T-cell response, the secondary T-cell response was weaker but faster, peaking on day 5 rather than day 15. Because only a couple of donors were included in the study, the extent to which the findings can be generalized is limited. A small share of clonotypes was detected in both CD4 and CD8 compartments, with the overlap likely arising from convergent recombination. After the booster, most of the clones that had expanded following primary vaccination were detected again (96% of CD4 and 88% of CD8), which suggests that memory was broadly maintained.

TCR cDNA was made using 5'RACE template switching, a step that added a universal primer site and unique molecular identifiers. Priming for cDNA synthesis came from both the TCR alpha and TCR beta constant segments. Library amplification involved two PCR steps, and the second step added sample barcodes and sequencing adapters. Libraries were sequenced on Illumina HiSeq 2500 (2x100 bp) or NovaSeq (2x150 bp). The original methods were these. Reads were demultiplexed and collapsed into UMI consensus sequences with MIGEC, and V(D)J alignment was performed with MiXCR. Clonotypes responding to the vaccine were identified with edgeR on replicate PBMC samples, with the criteria of FDR below 0.01 and a log2 fold change above 5 up to day 15. Each bulk clonotype was labeled CD4 or CD8 based on which sequenced repertoire, CD4 or CD8, contained the clonotype at higher abundance. Using fastp at Q25 and MiXCR, TCRdb reprocessed the public reads and kept productive beta chains. Every CDR3 protein is listed once, alongside the most common genes and DNA of its rows. The V and J calls, along with clone size, are taken from TCRdb and not from the paper's own processing. Counted in this sample were about 230,000 distinct CDR3 sequences; more than 6.5% of them appeared once. Approximately 1% of the sample goes to the ten largest clones.

The sample's treatment or condition, from its label and the paper: live attenuated yellow fever vaccine strain. PBMCs were isolated from peripheral blood using a standard Ficoll-Paque protocol. CD4 and CD8 T-cell fractions were isolated with Dynabeads CD4 and CD8 positive selection kits. RNA was extracted with TriZol from bulk PBMCs, CD4 and CD8 fractions, and dextramer-positive and dextramer-negative fractions. This clonotype was counted many times. Its cognate antigen has yet to be identified. One base away there is no much larger clone; base qualities are not given. The specimen was CD4+ T cells sorted from PBMCs, collected on the day of the yellow fever booster vaccination. The clonotype comes from a man aged 30-40 years who received the YFV17D yellow fever vaccine.

CDR3 reads: CASSAEVNEKLFF. The bases read TGTGCCAGCAGTGCAGAGGTTAATGAAAAACTGTTTTTT. Recombination connected TRBV12-3 or TRBV12-4 to TRBJ1-4; the D gene is unclear. Including cysteine and phenylalanine, the CDR3 has 13 amino acids. Of the read, only the CDR3 DNA is kept; its 39 bases are in frame from base 1. Deletion took 5 bases off V and 4 bases off J, with a span of 8 bases between the germline ends.